Following are 2 T cell receptor beta chains from one sample sequenced in a study of shared clonotypes between healthy human individuals (dated by TCRdb to the early 2020s). Library method: the immunoSEQ multiplex PCR assay. TCRdb retrieved this table from immuneACCESS and kept in-frame rearrangements only. Not all clones are present; in checked studies, unresolved V genes account for under half, and no reason is known for the remainder. The sample table records over a million clones; roughly 96% of these occur just once. The ten biggest clones cover approximately 1% of the sample. Sequenced input: naive CD4+ T cells sorted from blood. The cell subset or site label, as the study defines it: CD45RA+ positively selected. These receptors all stem from a man under 40 in good health.

V is TRBV5-6 and J is TRBJ1-1; the D gene is possibly TRBD1 (6 bases). The ends were cut back, 2 bases at V and 3 bases at J, with 20 bases in the middle. The germline gives CDR1 SGHDT, CDR2 YYEEEE. The CDR3 length is 17 residues. CDR3 sequence reads: CASSFRTVNRRDTEAFF. In nucleotides, the CDR3 is TGTGCCAGCAGCTTTAGGACAGTTAACCGGAGGGACACTGAAGCTTTCTTT. Using reference TRBV5-6 and TRBJ1-1 for the parts outside the CDR3, the full variable domain is DAGVTQSPTHLIKTRGQQVTLRCSPKSGHDTVSWYQQALGQGPQFIFQYYEEEERQRGNFPDRFSGHQFPNYSSELNVNALLLGDSALYLCASSFRTVNRRDTEAFFGQGTRLTVV.

This sequence joins TRBV29-1 and TRBJ2-7, with TRBD2 matching over 8 bases. The ends lost 6 bases at V and 2 bases at J; junction bases unmatched: 3. The V gene's germline CDR1 is SQVTM and CDR2 ANQGSEA. The CDR3 covers 12 residues. The CDR3 DNA reads as TGCAGCGTAGCGGGAGATACCTACGAGCAGTACTTC. It encodes CSVAGDTYEQYF.